These 10 T cell receptor beta chains were all obtained from the same sample, sequenced in a study of cytomegalovirus exposure and HLA in healthy donors. The PCR had 60 Vbeta and 13 Jbeta primers. Sequencing was performed with immunoSEQ multiplex PCR; in TCRdb, only in-frame clones are kept and a portion is missing. This table has roughly 98,000 clones, about four fifths appearing once. The specimen was PBMCs. The receptors were sampled from a woman aged 70-85 years in good health and CMV-seropositive.

The V gene is TRBV10-3, the J gene TRBJ2-1; D may be TRBD1 (6 bases). The CDR3 is made up of 13 amino acids. In germline, CDR1 is ENHRY, CDR2 SYGVKD. V lost 8 bases and J lost 7, with 15 bases in between. The CDR3 sequence: CAIRQDSGNEQFF. DNA for the CDR3: TGTGCCATCCGACAGGATTCGGGGAATGAGCAGTTCTTC.

This chain joins TRBV6-1 and TRBJ2-4, with a possible D match to TRBD1 (7 bases). Germline V gives CDR1 MNHNS, CDR2 SASEGT. This CDR3 is 15 amino acids long. The V end was cut by 0 bases, the J end by 8 bases, with 14 bases between. The CDR3 loop reads CASSEAPGGQYIQYF. CDR3 DNA: TGTGCCAGCAGTGAAGCGCCAGGGGGGCAGTACATTCAGTACTTC.

V usage is TRBV28 and J usage is TRBJ1-5, with 11 bases fitting TRBD1. CDR1 is MDHEN and CDR2 is SYDVKM in the germline V gene. This CDR3 has 16 amino acids. The chain's CDR3 is CASSSGQGASNQPQHF. In DNA form, the CDR3 reads TGTGCTTCGAGCAGTGGACAGGGGGCAAGCAATCAGCCCCAGCATTTT.

This clone is a singleton in its sample. A junction end diverges from the germline sequence, so it may reflect a read error. The V and J genes are TRBV7-7 and TRBJ2-7, with 7 nucleotides matching TRBD1. The length of the CDR3 is 15 residues. The germline V gene has CDR1 SSHAT and CDR2 FNYEAQ (reference sequence). CDR3 in DNA: TGTGCTAGCAGCTTAGCGCAGGGACAGTCCTACGAGCAGTACTTC. Translated: CASSLAQGQSYEQYF. The whole variable domain, remainder taken from reference TRBV7-7 and TRBJ2-7, is GAGVSQSPRYKVTKRGQDVTLRCDPISSHATLYWYQQALGQGPEFLTYFNYEAQPDKSGLPSDRFSAERPEGSISTLTIQRTEQRDSAMYRCASSLAQGQSYEQYFGPGTRLTVT.

The CDR3 loop is CASSYSPQGDYYEQYF. CDR3 in DNA: TGTGCCAGCAGTTACTCGCCACAGGGAGATTACTACGAGCAGTACTTC. This chain joins TRBV6-5 and TRBJ2-7, with D maybe TRBD1 (6 bases). CDR3 length: 16 amino acids. Germline assignment: CDR1 MNHEY and CDR2 SVGAGI. Between the trimmed V and J ends, which lost 0 bases and 3 bases, there was a span of 15 bases.

The chain uses TRBV10-3 and TRBJ1-5, with no clear D. This CDR3 spans 16 amino acids. Trimming removed 3 bases from V and 0 bases from J, with 12 bases in between. The germline V gene encodes CDR1 ENHRY and CDR2 SYGVKD. CDR3 nucleotide sequence: TGTGCCATCAGTGAAGTGTGGGGAGCTAGCAATCAGCCCCAGCATTTT. Its translation: CAISEVWGASNQPQHF.

This clone was found once. CDR3 in amino acids: CASSEHQGRNSPLHF. In DNA, the CDR3 is TGTGCCAGCAGTGAGCATCAGGGCCGAAATTCACCCCTCCACTTT. This chain uses TRBV6-1 with TRBJ1-6, with D tentatively TRBD1 (5 bases). This CDR3 contains 15 residues. Deletions cut 3 bases from V and 7 bases from J, with 13 bases between. CDR1 MNHNS and CDR2 SASEGT come from the germline V gene.

This chain connects TRBV6-6 to TRBJ2-7, with TRBD1 matching 8 bases. V dropped 7 bases and J dropped 0; count of bases not matched to a gene: 11. The CDR3 length is 16 residues. Germline assignment: CDR1 MNHNY and CDR2 SVGAGI (reference sequence). As DNA, the CDR3 is TGTGCCAGCACCTCTGGAGGACAGGGTAACTCCTACGAGCAGTACTTC. Translating gives CASTSGGQGNSYEQYF.

This chain connects TRBV5-1 to TRBJ2-7, with TRBD1 matching 9 bases. Looked up from germline, CDR1 is SGHRS and CDR2 is YFSETQ. Trimming removed 4 bases from V and 6 bases from J; junction bases left unmatched: 8. The CDR3 is 14 residues long. The CDR3 DNA follows: TGCGCCAGCAGCAGCGGACAGGGGTTTGGCGAGCAGTACTTC. Residues: CASSSGQGFGEQYF.

This rearrangement joins TRBV6-5 to TRBJ2-1; D is ambiguous. Germline V gene sequence: CDR1 MNHEY, CDR2 SVGAGI. V was pared by 5 bases and J by 0 bases, with 11 bases between. This CDR3 region has 15 residues. CDR3 nucleotides: TGTGCCAGCAGTCTCAGAAATCCCTCCTACAATGAGCAGTTCTTC. Protein product: CASSLRNPSYNEQFF.